The rows below give T cell receptor beta chains drawn from one sample of a study of cytomegalovirus exposure and HLA in healthy donors. This table comes from immunoSEQ multiplex PCR, and its TCRdb copy is limited to in-frame clones, with some not included. Of approximately 170,000 clones in the sample, roughly 70% were seen once. Input material: PBMCs. The source is a girl between 5 and 17 years old in good health and CMV-seronegative. CDR3s include the opening cysteine and the closing phenylalanine or tryptophan. The D gene is left open where the match is weak. Size is omitted from some rows. Given values are once, few, many or a class for expanded clones.

once,TRBD1,TRBV5-1,TRBJ2-7,TGCGCCAGCAGCTTGGTGACAGGGAGCTACGAGCAGTACTTC,CASSLVTGSYEQYF
-,-,TRBV2,TRBJ1-1,TGTGCCAGCAGTGACCGACAGCATAATTTGAACACTGAAGCTTTCTTT,CASSDRQHNLNTEAFF
-,-,TRBV18,TRBJ1-2,TGTGCCAGCTCCCCTAAACTGAACTATGGCTACACCTTC,CASSPKLNYGYTF
-,TRBD1,TRBV27,TRBJ1-1,TGTGCCAGCAGTCGCCAACAGGGGGCGTTTATGAACACTGAAGCTTTCTTT,CASSRQQGAFMNTEAFF
-,-,TRBV7-3,TRBJ2-1,TGTGCCAGCAGCCCCGGGGGGACAGGTTATGGACATGAGCAGTTCTTC,CASSPGGTGYGHEQFF
few,-,TRBV9,TRBJ1-1,TGTGCCAGCAGCGCACAACCAGGGAAGGGTCAGAACACTGAAGCTTTCTTT,CASSAQPGKGQNTEAFF
-,-,TRBV5-6,TRBJ1-6,TGTGCCAGCAGCTTCCTGGGGGCGGACTCCTATAATTCACCCCTCCACTTT,CASSFLGADSYNSPLHF
-,-,TRBV4-1,TRBJ1-2,TGCGCCAGCAGCCAAGAAGGGGTCTATGGCTACACCTTC,CASSQEGVYGYTF
-,-,TRBV27,TRBJ1-2,TGTGCCAGCAGAACCGACAGGTCTTCGATCTACACCTTC,CASRTDRSSIYTF
-,TRBD1,TRBV19,TRBJ2-3,TGTGCCAGTAATGGTAGGACAGGGGTCTTACGGACAGATACGCAGTATTTT,CASNGRTGVLRTDTQYF
-,-,TRBV7-9,TRBJ2-7,TGTGCCAGCAGCACACAGGTATACTCCTACGAGCAGTACTTC,CASSTQVYSYEQYF
few,-,TRBV6-6,TRBJ2-2,TGTGCCAGCAGACCACGAGGTGGGGGCGCTGCCGGGGAGCTGTTTTTT,CASRPRGGGAAGELFF
-,TRBD1,TRBV7-3,TRBJ1-6,TGTGCCAGCAGCTTAACTGGGGGACAGACAGGCATAAATTCACCCCTCCACTTT,CASSLTGGQTGINSPLHF
few,-,TRBV29-1,TRBJ2-3,TGCAGCGTCGGTGGGACTTCAAGCACAGATACGCAGTATTTT,CSVGGTSSTDTQYF
few,-,TRBV7-8,TRBJ1-1,TGTGCCAGCAGCTTAATCGCAGGCGTGAACACTGAAGCTTTCTTT,CASSLIAGVNTEAFF
-,-,TRBV13,TRBJ2-7,TGTGCCAGCAGCTTAGGCCTTGGTAGAGGGGGCGAGCAGTACTTC,CASSLGLGRGGEQYF
-,-,TRBV19,TRBJ2-3,TGTGCCAGTAGTATAGGTGGCCGAGGAGAAGATACGCAGTATTTT,CASSIGGRGEDTQYF
once,TRBD1,TRBV11-1,TRBJ1-6,TGTGCCAGCAGCTGGGACAGGGGGCGCCCACGCGATAATTCACCCCTCCACTTT,CASSWDRGRPRDNSPLHF
-,TRBD2,TRBV7-2,TRBJ2-3,TGTGCCAGCAGCTTAGTCGCGCGGGGGGGCACAGATACGCAGTATTTT,CASSLVARGGTDTQYF
-,TRBD1,TRBV7-3,TRBJ1-1,TGTGCCAGCAGCTTAGAAGCGACAGGGTATAGTCAAGCTTTCTTT,CASSLEATGYSQAFF
-,TRBD1,TRBV27,TRBJ1-6,TGTGCCAGCAGTTTCAGGGACAGGGACTCACCCCTCCACTTT,CASSFRDRDSPLHF
-,-,TRBV7-6,TRBJ1-1,TGTGCCAGTTGCTGCACCGGGACATCCTTGAACACTGAAGCTTTCTTT,CASCCTGTSLNTEAFF
-,TRBD1,TRBV5-6,TRBJ2-7,TGTGCCAGCAGTCGGCGGGCGGACAGGGAGCAGTACTTC,CASSRRADREQYF
-,-,TRBV2,TRBJ2-5,TGTGCCAGCACCGGACAGTTCCAAGAGACCCAGTACTTC,CASTGQFQETQYF